This T cell receptor (beta chain) was captured by sequencing in a study of breast tumors, draining lymph nodes, adjacent tissues. Study findings and constraints: Tumor repertoires ranked between lymph nodes and nontumor tissue in diversity, with V and J gene preferences. The lymph node origin of tumor T cells was framed as consistent with a hypothesis, not demonstrated. Most tumor T cells seemingly derive from lymph node, then expand in tumor.

TCRdb reprocessed the multiplex PCR reads with MiXCR, giving one entry per CDR3 protein. The sample has about 130,000 distinct CDR3 sequences; approximately 20% are singletons. Axillary draining lymph nodes of breast cancer patients supplied the node samples. In regard to this clonotype: Its specificity is unknown.

Germline CDR1 is SGHVS and CDR2 is FQNEAQ. The CDR3 sequence is 16 residues long. Trimming removed 5 bases from V and 0 bases from J, with 15 bases in between. Material: axillary lymph node tissue. The chain uses TRBV7-8 and TRBJ2-3; either TRBD1 or TRBD2 may fit D (5 bases each). The receptor was derived from a female donor with breast cancer. Some clones in this sample may be carry-over from other donors' samples. The CDR3 DNA reads as TGTGCCAGCAGCACAGTGGGACGGATTAGCACAGATACGCAGTATTTT. Residues: CASSTVGRISTDTQYF.